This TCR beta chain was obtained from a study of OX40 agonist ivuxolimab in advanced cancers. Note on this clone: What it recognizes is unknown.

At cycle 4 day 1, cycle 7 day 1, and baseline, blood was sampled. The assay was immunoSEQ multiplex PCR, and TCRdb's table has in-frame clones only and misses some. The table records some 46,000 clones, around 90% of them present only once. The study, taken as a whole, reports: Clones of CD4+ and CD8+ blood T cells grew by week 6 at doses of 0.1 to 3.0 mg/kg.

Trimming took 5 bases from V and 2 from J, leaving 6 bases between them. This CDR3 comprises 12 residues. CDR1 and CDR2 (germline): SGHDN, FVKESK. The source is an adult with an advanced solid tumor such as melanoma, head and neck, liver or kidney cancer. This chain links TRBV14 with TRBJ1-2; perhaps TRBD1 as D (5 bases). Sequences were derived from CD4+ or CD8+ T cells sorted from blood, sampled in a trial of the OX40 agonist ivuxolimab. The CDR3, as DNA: TGTGCCAGCAGCGGGGGGAACTATGGCTACACCTTC. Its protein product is CASSGGNYGYTF.